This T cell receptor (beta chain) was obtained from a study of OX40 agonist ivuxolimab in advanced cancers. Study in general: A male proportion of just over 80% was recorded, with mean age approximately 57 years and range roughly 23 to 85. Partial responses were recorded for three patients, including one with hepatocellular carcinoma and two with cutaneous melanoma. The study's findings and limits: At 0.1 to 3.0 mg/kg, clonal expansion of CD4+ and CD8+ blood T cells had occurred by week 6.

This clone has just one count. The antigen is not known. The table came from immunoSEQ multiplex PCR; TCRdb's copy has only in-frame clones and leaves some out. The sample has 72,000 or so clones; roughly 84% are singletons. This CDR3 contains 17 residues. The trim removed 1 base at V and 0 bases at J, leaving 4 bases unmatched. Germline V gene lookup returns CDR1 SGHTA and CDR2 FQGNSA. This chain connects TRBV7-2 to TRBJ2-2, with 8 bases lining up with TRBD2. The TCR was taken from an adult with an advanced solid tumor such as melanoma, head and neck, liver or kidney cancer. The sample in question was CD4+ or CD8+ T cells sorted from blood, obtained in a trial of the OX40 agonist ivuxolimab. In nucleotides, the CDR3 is TGTGCCAGCAGCTTAGGAGTTAGCGGGACGAACACCGGGGAGCTGTTTTTT. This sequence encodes CASSLGVSGTNTGELFF.